There are many counts of the clone carrying this TCR beta chain. Its antigen is not identified. Looked up from germline, CDR1 is SEHNR and CDR2 is FQNEAQ (reference sequence). Deletions cut 3 bases from V and 1 base from J, with 6 bases between. The CDR3 runs 13 residues. 5'RACE with 10-nucleotide random UMIs generated the cDNA. TCRdb analysed the 5' RACE reads with MiXCR anew, one entry per CDR3 protein. The table records fewer than 55,000 distinct CDR3 sequences, more than 8.5% of them present only once. This specimen comes from a study of neurological immune-mediated disorders. Findings and caveats of the study: Across subjects, no CDR3 amino acid sequence appeared in expanded clones of more than one subject, a finding that suggested private repertoires in all groups.

Time point of the sample: longitudinal time-point 1 (baseline). This chain joins TRBV7-9 and TRBJ1-1; D perhaps matches TRBD1 (6 bases). Sequences were obtained from PBMCs. The sequence derives from a woman aged 40-49 years in good health. The CDR3 loop is CASSLDRNTEAFF. CDR3 coding DNA: TGTGCCAGCAGCTTGGACAGGAACACTGAAGCTTTCTTT.